This passage covers 27 T cell receptor beta chains from one sample sequenced in a study of Ad26.COV2.S vaccination and SARS-CoV-2 variants. Measured with immunoSEQ multiplex PCR; TCRdb has only the in-frame clones, and not every one. The sample lists about 480,000 clones, roughly 87% seen once, with 9.5% to 15% in the top ten. The treatment denotes: around 19 received Ad26.COV2.S at low or high dose, single or two shots; a few received placebo; per-sample allocation not given. Sampling was performed 63 days after the first vaccine or placebo injection. Sequencing was performed on peripheral blood, taken in a trial of Ad26.COV2.S vaccine versus placebo. These receptors all come from a person aged 18-60 years who received the Ad26.COV2.S COVID-19 vaccine or a placebo.

This clone was seen only once. The genes are TRBV18 and TRBJ2-1, with D perhaps TRBD2 (6 bases). V lost 5 bases, J lost 6 bases, and 20 bases lay in between. Germline CDR1 KGHSH, CDR2 LQKENI. This CDR3 comprises 16 residues. The CDR3 sequence: CASSALGGAGGNEQFF. The CDR3 region has the DNA TGTGCCAGCTCAGCCCTAGGTGGCGCCGGGGGCAATGAGCAGTTCTTC. Together with reference TRBV18 and TRBJ2-1, the CDR3 gives the full variable domain: NAGVMQNPRHLVRRRGQEARLRCSPMKGHSHVYWYRQLPEEGLKFMVYLQKENIIDESGMPKERFSAEFPKEGPSILRIQQVVRGDSAAYFCASSALGGAGGNEQFFGPGTRLTVL.

This clone was counted a single time. The V call is TRBV29-1, the J call TRBJ1-2; 8 bases line up with TRBD1. The CDR3 runs to 13 residues. The V gene end was trimmed by 6 bases and the J gene end by 7 bases; junction bases not matched to a gene: 10. The germline gives CDR1 SQVTM, CDR2 ANQGSEA. CDR3 in amino acids: CSVGWAGGSGYTF. CDR3 nucleotide sequence: TGCAGCGTGGGTTGGGCAGGGGGCAGTGGCTACACCTTC.

The rearrangement joins TRBV5-1 to TRBJ2-3, with 8 nucleotides matching TRBD1. CDR3 length equals 17 residues. From germline, CDR1 is SGHRS and CDR2 YFSETQ. Trimming at V came to 4 bases and at J to 3 bases, leaving 13 bases not matched to a gene. CDR3 nucleotide sequence: TGCGCCAGCAGCCCCTTGAGACAGGGGTTTAGGACAGATACGCAGTATTTT. Encoded protein: CASSPLRQGFRTDTQYF. Drawing the rest from reference TRBV5-1 and TRBJ2-3, the complete variable domain is KAGVTQTPRYLIKTRGQQVTLSCSPISGHRSVSWYQQTPGQGLQFLFEYFSETQRNKGNFPGRFSGRQFSNSRSEMNVSTLELGDSALYLCASSPLRQGFRTDTQYFGPGTRLTVL.

The V gene is TRBV6-6, the J gene TRBJ1-5; no clear D gene. This CDR3 contains 15 residues. V was shortened by 3 bases and J by 1 base, with 10 bases between the two germline ends. Germline-derived CDR1 and CDR2 are MNHNY and SVGAGI (reference sequence). The CDR3 bases are TGTGCCAGCAGTTATTTGGCAGGCAGCAATCAGCCCCAGCATTTT. Translating it yields CASSYLAGSNQPQHF.

This clone came up once. The CDR3 coding sequence is TGTGCCAGTAGCAGTACCTCGGGACAGGCCTACGAGCAGTACTTC. It encodes CASSSTSGQAYEQYF. The chain employs TRBV19 and TRBJ2-7, with TRBD1 matching over 8 bases. V lost 6 bases and J lost 2; bases outside the gene matches: 9. This CDR3 region has 15 residues. CDR1 is LNHDA, CDR2 SQIVND, per germline (reference sequence).

The chain couples TRBV6-2 or TRBV6-3 to TRBJ2-7; D not certain. V gave up 6 bases and J gave up 3 bases, with 6 bases separating them. The CDR3 consists of 11 residues. Germline V gene data show CDR1 as MNHEY and CDR2 as SVGEGT. The CDR3 DNA follows: TGTGCCAGCAGCGAGAACTACGAGCAGTACTTC. It encodes CASSENYEQYF.

In its sample, this clone was seen once. The chain has TRBV5-8 and TRBJ1-2, with a weak D call TRBD1 (6 bases). The CDR3 runs 16 residues. The germline V gene encodes CDR1 SGHTS and CDR2 YDEGEE. Trimming left V 5 bases short and J 2 bases short, with 19 bases between. The CDR3 protein is CASSFGGRGANYGYTF. The CDR3 coding sequence is TGTGCCAGCAGTTTCGGCGGTCGGGGGGCAAACTATGGCTACACCTTC. Full variable domain (rest looked up from reference TRBV5-8 and TRBJ1-2): EAGVTQSPTHLIKTRGQQATLRCSPISGHTSVYWYQQALGLGLQFLLWYDEGEERNRGNFPPRFSGRQFPNYSSELNVNALELEDSALYLCASSFGGRGANYGYTFGSGTRLTVV.

V usage is TRBV5-1 and J usage is TRBJ2-5; D may correspond to TRBD1 or TRBD2 (5 bases each). Trimming cost V 2 bases and J 5 bases, with 10 bases left between them. Germline CDR1 is SGHRS and CDR2 is YFSETQ. This CDR3 contains 13 residues. CDR3 region: CASSLSGAETQYF. The CDR3 DNA sequence: TGCGCCAGCAGCTTATCCGGGGCGGAGACCCAGTACTTC.

The genes are TRBV11-2 and TRBJ2-1; no reliable D call. V lost 1 base and J 3 bases, leaving 22 bases between the germline ends. The CDR3 runs 19 residues. CDR1 is SGHAT and CDR2 is FQNNGV in the germline V gene. The CDR3 loop reads CASSLGALPGVPFYNEQFF. CDR3 in DNA: TGTGCCAGCAGCTTAGGGGCCCTCCCTGGTGTCCCCTTCTACAATGAGCAGTTCTTC.

V gene TRBV6-1 combines with J gene TRBJ1-4; D uncertain. The J call may not be correct, given that the DNA end is closer to TRBJ2-2. This CDR3 contains 15 residues. The germline V gene has CDR1 MNHNS and CDR2 SASEGT. The DNA of the CDR3 is TGTGCCAGCAAAACCAATACGTCCCCAAGACCGGAGCTGTTTTTT. This translates into CASKTNTSPRPELFF.

This chain uses TRBV6-5 with TRBJ2-7, with 8 bases aligning to TRBD2. Germline-derived CDR1 and CDR2 are MNHEY and SVGAGI. This CDR3 has 13 amino acids. After removal of 6 bases from V and 4 bases from J, the junction contained 5 bases not matched to a gene. The DNA of the CDR3 is TGTGCCAGCAGCCGGGGGGGGCAATACGAGCAGTACTTC. Translating it yields CASSRGGQYEQYF.

This rearrangement joins TRBV5-1 to TRBJ2-2; D is unclear. This CDR3 has 16 amino acids. Germline values: CDR1 SGHRS, CDR2 YFSETQ. The V end lost 0 bases, the J end lost 4 bases, and 13 bases lay between the germline ends. The CDR3 region is CASSLAPASGTGELFF. The CDR3 nucleotides read TGCGCCAGCAGCTTGGCCCCAGCGAGTGGCACCGGGGAGCTGTTTTTT.

The J gene is TRBJ2-7, the V gene TRBV6-2 or TRBV6-3; 9 positions agree with TRBD2. Unmatched junction bases numbered 6, after V lost 4 bases and J lost 2 bases. Per the germline V gene, CDR1 is MNHEY and CDR2 is SVGEGT. The CDR3 covers 15 residues. For the CDR3, the DNA is TGTGCCAGCAGTTCGTTAGCGGGAGTCCCCTACGAGCAGTACTTC. This encodes CASSSLAGVPYEQYF.

The chain has TRBV30 and TRBJ1-2; 7 nucleotides align to TRBD1. V trimming: 4 bases; J trimming: 2 bases; junction bases outside the gene matches: 1. Germline CDR1 and CDR2: GTSNPN and SVGIG (reference sequence). The length of the CDR3 is 12 residues. CDR3 loop: CAWTTGNYGYTF. The CDR3, as DNA: TGTGCCTGGACGACAGGGAACTATGGCTACACCTTC.

This clone showed up just once. This chain uses TRBV28 with TRBJ1-4; TRBD1 might be the D (6 bases). The CDR3 runs to 13 residues. CDR1 MDHEN and CDR2 SYDVKM come from the germline V gene. The V and J ends lost 10 bases and 7 bases respectively, with 16 bases between them. The CDR3 loop reads CATLDSLVEKLFF. The CDR3 nucleotides read TGTGCCACCCTGGACAGTTTGGTTGAAAAACTGTTTTTT.

The chain employs TRBV5-4 and TRBJ2-3, with D uncertain. Looked up from germline, CDR1 is SGHNT and CDR2 is YYREEE (reference sequence). The CDR3 has 13 residues. The ends were cut back, 4 bases at V and 10 bases at J, with 16 bases in the middle. The DNA of the CDR3 is TGTGCCAGCAGCCTAGGAATAAGTGAGGCGCAGTATTTT. It encodes CASSLGISEAQYF.

The rearrangement uses TRBV5-8 and TRBJ2-7; no clear D gene. Trimming cost V 4 bases and J 6 bases, with 11 bases left between them. The CDR3 covers 12 residues. Looked up from germline, CDR1 is SGHTS and CDR2 is YDEGEE. The CDR3 sequence: CASSLALREQYF. The CDR3 DNA reads TGTGCCAGCAGCCTGGCCCTACGCGAGCAGTACTTC.

V usage is TRBV27 and J usage is TRBJ2-7; D is ambiguous. From germline, CDR1 is MNHEY and CDR2 SMNVEV (reference sequence). The V gene lost 6 bases and the J gene lost 1 base, with 10 bases spanning the gap. The CDR3 covers 13 residues. The CDR3 DNA sequence: TGTGCCAGCAGCCCTCCTTATTCCTACGAGCAGTACTTC. It translates to CASSPPYSYEQYF.

This clone was found once. The rearrangement joins TRBV5-1 to TRBJ2-3, with 15 bases lining up with TRBD2. The CDR3 is 19 amino acids. V lost 3 bases to trimming and J lost 6 bases; unmatched junction nucleotides: 14. Germline CDR1 and CDR2: SGHRS and YFSETQ. CDR3 DNA sequence: TGCGCCAGCAGCTCAGCCTTAGGACTAGCGGGAGGGCCGGGGGATACGCAGTATTTT. It is translated as CASSSALGLAGGPGDTQYF.

The chain joins TRBV2 to TRBJ2-5; the D gene is possibly TRBD2 (5 bases). In germline, CDR1 is SNHLY, CDR2 FYNNEI. V was pared by 3 bases and J by 5 bases, with 22 bases between. The CDR3 runs to 17 residues. CDR3 sequence: CASSDWEPLPLRETQYF. The CDR3 DNA sequence: TGTGCCAGCAGTGATTGGGAGCCACTACCACTCCGCGAGACCCAGTACTTC.

Here the CDR3 reads CASSQGDRATYEQYF. The DNA of the CDR3 is TGCGCCAGCAGCCAAGGGGACAGGGCAACCTACGAGCAGTACTTC. The rearrangement joins TRBV4-3 to TRBJ2-7; 9 nucleotides match TRBD1. This CDR3 has 15 amino acids. The germline gives CDR1 LGHNA, CDR2 YSLEER. The ends lost 1 base at V and 2 bases at J; junction bases unmatched: 3.

This clone has just one count. This rearrangement joins TRBV7-2 to TRBJ2-1; D remains unclear. V was pared by 5 bases and J by 10 bases, with 15 bases between. Germline V gene sequence: CDR1 SGHTA, CDR2 FQGNSA. The CDR3 sequence is 13 residues long. For the CDR3, the DNA is TGTGCCAGCAGCATGGGCCCAACCAGGGAGCAGTTCTTC. Translated, it gives CASSMGPTREQFF.

The gene calls are TRBV28 and TRBJ1-2; 8 nucleotides align to TRBD1. The length of the CDR3 is 14 residues. CDR1 and CDR2 (germline): MDHEN, SYDVKM. The V and J ends lost 5 bases and 8 bases, in that order; junction bases with no gene match: 10. The CDR3 DNA follows: TGTGCCAGCAGTGAACAGGGGGTTCGAGGGGGCTACACCTTC. Translated, it gives CASSEQGVRGGYTF.

The chain recombines TRBV12-5 with TRBJ1-1; TRBD1 agrees at 10 bases. J was trimmed by 0 bases and V by 1 base; bases with no gene match: 5. The CDR3 is 17 amino acids. Per germline, CDR1 LGHNT and CDR2 FRNRAP. The CDR3 DNA follows: TGTGCTAGTGGTTTGGCCCATGGGACAGGGGTGAACACTGAAGCTTTCTTT. It is translated as CASGLAHGTGVNTEAFF.

V usage is TRBV28 and J usage is TRBJ2-1; possibly TRBD2 for D (5 bases). Germline-derived CDR1 and CDR2 are MDHEN and SYDVKM. The CDR3 is 13 residues long. The ends were cut back, 5 bases at V and 8 bases at J, with 13 bases in the middle. The CDR3 DNA sequence: TGTGCCAGCAGTCCCCGGGGTATCGATGAGCAGTTCTTC. Its protein is CASSPRGIDEQFF.

The gene calls are TRBV6-7 and TRBJ2-5; 7 positions match TRBD1. TRBV6-7 counts as an open reading frame of uncertain function. The V and J ends lost 2 bases and 0 bases, in that order; junction bases with no gene match: 9. This CDR3 is 17 amino acids long. Here the CDR3 reads CASSYHRQGRYQETQYF. In nucleotides, the CDR3 is TGTGCCAGCAGTTACCACCGACAGGGACGGTACCAAGAGACCCAGTACTTC.

The chain combines TRBV19 with TRBJ2-2, with 11 positions matching TRBD2. J lost 7 bases, V lost 5 bases, and 6 bases had no gene match. From germline, CDR1 is LNHDA and CDR2 SQIVND (reference sequence). The CDR3 is made up of 15 amino acids. The CDR3: CASSLLAGGGGELFF. The DNA of the CDR3 is TGTGCCAGTAGTCTCCTAGCGGGAGGCGGCGGGGAGCTGTTTTTT. The full variable domain, rest sourced from reference TRBV19 and TRBJ2-2, is DGGITQSPKYLFRKEGQNVTLSCEQNLNHDAMYWYRQDPGQGLRLIYYSQIVNDFQKGDIAEGYSVSREKKESFPLTVTSAQKNPTAFYLCASSLLAGGGGELFFGEGSRLTVL.